The 24 T cell receptor beta chains in this list originate from one sample, sequenced in a study of vaccination and CD4 T cells after COVID-19. Cultured CD4+ T-cell DNA underwent Oncomine TCR Beta short-read sequencing. TCRdb processed the PCR reads anew with MiXCR; each CDR3 protein has one entry. Among 7,500 to 9,500 distinct CDR3 sequences listed, about 59% were seen once. These TCRs are of unknown antigen specificity. The treatment is: roughly 10-day PBMC culture with coronavirus spike peptide pools or control peptides (ViraFEST assay). Sequencing used cultured CD4+ T cells from blood, obtained after SARS-CoV-2 vaccination. The source is a human donor with COVID-19.

V usage is TRBV30 and J usage is TRBJ1-5; TRBD1 might be the D (5 bases). Germline V gene lookup returns CDR1 GTSNPN and CDR2 SVGIG (reference sequence). The CDR3 is made up of 12 amino acids. Trimming removed 5 bases at V and 5 bases at J, with 10 bases between. The chain's CDR3 is CAWGHSYQPQHF. The CDR3 DNA reads TGTGCCTGGGGACATTCTTATCAGCCCCAGCATTTT.

The J gene is TRBJ2-5, the V gene TRBV6-2 or TRBV6-3; 10 positions agree with TRBD2. The CDR3 has 14 amino acids. V dropped 2 bases and J dropped 10; count of bases not matched to a gene: 7. Germline V gene lookup returns CDR1 MNHEY and CDR2 SVGEGT. CDR3 protein: CASSYGTSAQNQYF. The DNA of the CDR3 is TGTGCCAGCAGTTACGGGACTAGCGCCCAGAACCAGTACTTC.

This clonotype was counted only a few times. This chain joins TRBV19 and TRBJ1-6; TRBD1 aligns across 8 bases. Germline V CDR1 and CDR2: LNHDA, SQIVND (reference sequence). The V gene end was trimmed by 6 bases and the J gene end by 8 bases; junction bases not matched to a gene: 0. CDR3 size: 12 residues. CDR3 amino acids: CASRGQDSPLHF. The CDR3 DNA follows: TGTGCCAGTAGGGGACAGGATTCACCCCTCCACTTT.

In nucleotides, the CDR3 is TGTGCCAGCAGCCCGGGACGAGCTGAATCGAACACTGAAGCTTTCTTT. Protein: CASSPGRAESNTEAFF. The chain couples TRBV6-1 to TRBJ1-1, with D possibly TRBD1 on 5 matching bases. The CDR3 contains 16 residues. Germline V gene data show CDR1 as MNHNS and CDR2 as SASEGT. The V end was cut by 6 bases, the J end by 1 base, with 18 bases between.

The V call is TRBV2, the J call TRBJ1-5, with 10 bases identical to TRBD1. V lost 4 bases to trimming and J lost 12 bases; unmatched junction nucleotides: 3. CDR1 is SNHLY and CDR2 is FYNNEI in the germline V gene. This CDR3 is 12 amino acids long. CDR3 in DNA: TGTGCCAGCAGTGTAGGGGACAGGGGCCAGCATTTT. Translated: CASSVGDRGQHF.

The chain links TRBV2 to TRBJ1-1; no clear D. Germline CDR1 reads SNHLY; CDR2 reads FYNNEI. V lost 4 bases to trimming and J lost 4 bases, with 4 bases between them. This CDR3 contains 11 residues. The CDR3 reads CASSGFTEAFF. The CDR3 DNA is TGTGCCAGCAGTGGATTCACTGAAGCTTTCTTT.

A single count supports this clonotype. This sequence joins TRBV6-1 and TRBJ1-1; D unresolved. V lost 6 bases to trimming and J lost 3 bases, with 14 bases between them. The germline CDR1 and CDR2 sequences are MNHNS and SASEGT. The CDR3 runs 14 residues. The CDR3 DNA reads TGTGCCAGCAGATTACGTGGGGATTACACTGAAGCTTTCTTT. Encoded protein: CASRLRGDYTEAFF.

This chain connects TRBV6-1 to TRBJ1-2; perhaps TRBD1 as D (6 bases). The CDR3 is 12 amino acids. Trimming removed 3 bases from V and 8 bases from J, with 10 bases in between. The V gene's germline CDR1 is MNHNS and CDR2 SASEGT. Here the CDR3 DNA reads TGTGCCAGCAGTGAGATGGGACAAGGCTACACCTTC. Translated, it gives CASSEMGQGYTF.

CDR3 amino acids: CASRVLGDQPQHF. CDR3 nucleotides: TGTGCCAGCAGAGTTTTGGGGGATCAGCCCCAGCATTTT. The chain couples TRBV6-1 to TRBJ1-5; possibly TRBD1 for D (5 bases). V dropped 6 bases and J dropped 5 bases, with 11 bases sitting between them. The CDR3 covers 13 residues. Germline values: CDR1 MNHNS, CDR2 SASEGT.

The V gene is TRBV7-9, the J gene TRBJ2-5; TRBD2 aligns across 8 bases. Germline CDR1 is SEHNR and CDR2 is FQNEAQ (reference sequence). This CDR3 contains 17 residues. J lost 4 bases, V lost 1 base, and 11 bases had no gene match. The CDR3 region is CASSLELVAGGRETQYF. CDR3 sequence (DNA): TGTGCCAGCAGCTTAGAACTGGTTGCGGGGGGCCGAGAGACCCAGTACTTC.

The V gene is TRBV20-1, the J gene TRBJ1-5, with D unresolved. The germline V gene encodes CDR1 DFQATT and CDR2 SNEGSKA (reference sequence). Trimming removed 0 bases at V and 12 bases at J, with 12 bases between. The CDR3 runs 12 residues. The CDR3 reads CSARDSSSGQHF. CDR3 sequence (DNA): TGCAGTGCTAGAGACTCAAGTAGCGGCCAGCATTTT.

The chain links TRBV6-1 to TRBJ1-1; 10 nucleotides align to TRBD1. Germline assignment: CDR1 MNHNS and CDR2 SASEGT. The CDR3 covers 13 residues. V gave up 10 bases and J gave up 11 bases; unmatched junction bases: 13. The CDR3 DNA reads as TGTGCCACTACAATTAGACAGGGGGCTAAGGCTTTCTTT. Translation: CATTIRQGAKAFF.

The chain carries TRBV2 and TRBJ2-3; the D gene is possibly TRBD2 (6 bases). The CDR3 runs to 14 residues. Deletions cut 8 bases from V and 1 base from J, with 13 bases between. Germline values: CDR1 SNHLY, CDR2 FYNNEI. The CDR3 DNA follows: TGTGCCAGCGGCACCGGGGGAGGCACAGATACGCAGTATTTT. Encoded protein: CASGTGGGTDTQYF. The whole variable domain, filled in from reference TRBV2 and TRBJ2-3, reads EPEVTQTPSHQVTQMGQEVILRCVPISNHLYFYWYRQILGQKVEFLVSFYNNEISEKSEIFDDQFSVERPDGSNFTLKIRSTKLEDSAMYFCASGTGGGTDTQYFGPGTRLTVL.

DNA of the CDR3: TGTGCCAGCAGTTACGCCGGGGGGAAGGGTGGCTACACCTTC. It yields the protein CASSYAGGKGGYTF. V and J are TRBV6-5 and TRBJ1-2; perhaps TRBD1 as D (5 bases). The CDR3 contains 14 residues. Trimming took off 2 bases at V and 7 bases at J, with 14 bases between the two ends. Per the germline V gene, CDR1 is MNHEY and CDR2 is SVGAGI.

The rearrangement links TRBV20-1 to TRBJ2-3; TRBD2 aligns across 14 bases. Unmatched junction bases numbered 3, after V lost 1 base and J lost 0 bases. The CDR3 covers 17 residues. Germline V CDR1 and CDR2: DFQATT, SNEGSKA (reference sequence). The CDR3: CSARGTSGGTSTDTQYF. The DNA of the CDR3 is TGCAGTGCTAGAGGGACTAGCGGGGGGACTAGCACAGATACGCAGTATTTT.

This clonotype has more than one count but fewer than ten. In DNA, the CDR3 is TGTGCCAGCAGAGCGACGGAGGGGGCCTACGAGCAGTACTTC. Translation: CASRATEGAYEQYF. The V call is TRBV6-1, the J call TRBJ2-7; D possibly uses TRBD1 or TRBD2 (6 bases each). The germline V and J ends were trimmed by 6 bases and 2 bases, with 14 bases remaining between them. Germline CDR1 and CDR2: MNHNS and SASEGT. The CDR3 spans 14 residues.

CDR3 bases: TGTGCCAGCAGTTTACGACAGGGTCGGGGCTACACCTTC. Residues: CASSLRQGRGYTF. J is TRBJ1-2 and V is TRBV28; 7 positions match TRBD1. CDR3 size: 13 residues. Germline-derived CDR1 and CDR2 are MDHEN and SYDVKM. Losses at the gene ends were 2 bases for V and 8 bases for J; bases not matched to a gene: 5.

The rearrangement uses TRBV7-6 and TRBJ2-3, with TRBD2 matching 8 bases. V shed 8 bases, J shed 2 bases, and the junction held 3 bases outside the gene matches. From germline, CDR1 is SGHVS and CDR2 FNYEAQ. The CDR3 has 13 residues. CDR3 sequence (DNA): TGTGCCAGCGCGGGGGGCCTCACAGATACGCAGTATTTT. Its translation: CASAGGLTDTQYF.

V usage is TRBV20-1 and J usage is TRBJ2-1, with 9 bases matching TRBD2. J gave up 9 bases and V 8 bases, and 11 bases lay outside the gene matches. The CDR3 runs to 13 residues. Per germline, CDR1 DFQATT and CDR2 SNEGSKA (reference sequence). The CDR3 sequence: CSLRGGALGEQFF. The CDR3 DNA is TGCAGTCTCCGCGGGGGGGCCTTGGGTGAGCAGTTCTTC.

The chain employs TRBV20-1 and TRBJ1-5, with 7 bases fitting TRBD1. V shed 2 bases, J shed 6 bases, and the junction held 4 bases outside the gene matches. The CDR3 length is 13 residues. The germline CDR1 and CDR2 sequences are DFQATT and SNEGSKA (reference sequence). CDR3: CSARQGGSQPQHF. The CDR3 nucleotides read TGCAGTGCTAGACAGGGGGGCAGTCAGCCCCAGCATTTT.

The rearrangement joins TRBV7-6 to TRBJ1-4, with D perhaps matching TRBD1 (5 bases). The V gene lost 6 bases and the J gene lost 1 base, with 6 bases spanning the gap. The CDR3 has 13 amino acids. Germline V gene lookup returns CDR1 SGHVS and CDR2 FNYEAQ. This CDR3 reads CASSGGTNEKLFF. CDR3 coding DNA: TGTGCCAGCAGTGGGGGAACTAATGAAAAACTGTTTTTT. Looking up the rest from reference TRBV7-6 and TRBJ1-4 gives the full variable domain: GAGVSQSPRYKVTKRGQDVALRCDPISGHVSLYWYRQALGQGPEFLTYFNYEAQQDKSGLPNDRFSAERPEGSISTLTIQRTEQRDSAMYRCASSGGTNEKLFFGSGTQLSVL.

This clonotype occurred once. V is TRBV10-1 and J is TRBJ2-2, with TRBD2 as a possible D gene (7 bases). The CDR3 is 14 amino acids. V lost 3 bases and J lost 6, with 11 bases in between. Germline loops: CDR1 WNHNN, CDR2 SYGVQD (reference sequence). CDR3 DNA: TGCGCCAGCAGTGAACAGGGAGGGCCCGGGGAGCTGTTTTTT. Protein: CASSEQGGPGELFF.

The count of this clonotype is one. The V and J genes are TRBV6-1 and TRBJ2-1; D is unresolved. This CDR3 is built from 12 residues. The V gene lost 3 bases and the J gene lost 4 bases, with 4 bases spanning the gap. The germline gives CDR1 MNHNS, CDR2 SASEGT. The DNA for the CDR3 is TGTGCCAGCAGTGAGGTGTACAATGAGCAGTTCTTC. Protein sequence: CASSEVYNEQFF.

This clonotype was seen a handful of times. This chain uses TRBV20-1 with TRBJ1-2; D remains ambiguous. Germline CDR1 DFQATT, CDR2 SNEGSKA (reference sequence). Trimming removed 5 bases from V and 1 base from J, with 11 bases in between. The CDR3 sequence is 13 residues long. CDR3 nucleotides: TGCAGTGCTCCGGGGAGCCTTAACTATGGCTACACCTTC. Translating gives CSAPGSLNYGYTF.